A single sample is the source of the 20 T cell receptor beta chains below, sequenced in a study of cytomegalovirus exposure and HLA in healthy donors. The PCR contained 60 Vbeta and 13 Jbeta primers. Measured with immunoSEQ multiplex PCR; TCRdb has only the in-frame clones, and not every one. The sample contains 120,000 or so clones, around 73% of which appear only once. Sequencing was done on a sample of PBMCs. The receptors were gathered from a man aged 30-40 years in good health and CMV-seropositive.

A single count supports this clone. The chain has TRBV9 and TRBJ2-5; unclear D gene. The V end lost 5 bases, the J end lost 5 bases, and 25 bases lay between the germline ends. The CDR3 length is 17 residues. Germline V gene data show CDR1 as SGDLS and CDR2 as YYNGEE. CDR3 residues: CASSDSMGVGVGETQYF. CDR3 sequence (DNA): TGTGCCAGCAGTGACTCCATGGGTGTTGGCGTTGGGGAGACCCAGTACTTC.

In its sample, this clone was seen a few times. This chain connects TRBV20-1 to TRBJ2-1; D may be TRBD2 (5 bases). CDR3 length: 11 residues. CDR1 and CDR2 (germline): DFQATT, SNEGSKA (reference sequence). V was cut by 6 bases and J by 6 bases, with 9 bases left in between. Written as DNA, the CDR3 is TGCAGTGCGCTTACTAGCAATGAGCAGTTCTTC. It yields the protein CSALTSNEQFF.

This chain uses TRBV10-1 with TRBJ2-7; TRBD2 matches at 10 bases. The germline gives CDR1 WNHNN, CDR2 SYGVQD (reference sequence). V lost 11 bases and J lost 1; bases outside the gene matches: 11. CDR3 length equals 15 residues. The CDR3 protein is CACSTTSGKSYEQYF. CDR3 in DNA: TGCGCCTGTTCTACAACTAGCGGGAAATCCTACGAGCAGTACTTC.

The sample holds a few counts of this clone. The chain has TRBV7-2 and TRBJ2-7, with 8 bases matching TRBD1. Trimming cost V 3 bases and J 7 bases; bases outside gene matches: 8. The CDR3 sequence is 14 residues long. Germline V gives CDR1 SGHTA, CDR2 FQGNSA. The CDR3, as DNA: TGTGCCAGCAGCTTTAGACAGGGGCTCAAAGAGCAGTACTTC. Translation gives CASSFRQGLKEQYF. The full variable domain, its missing parts supplied by reference TRBV7-2 and TRBJ2-7, is GAGVSQSPSNKVTEKGKDVELRCDPISGHTALYWYRQSLGQGLEFLIYFQGNSAPDKSGLPSDRFSAERTGGSVSTLTIQRTQQEDSAVYLCASSFRQGLKEQYFGPGTRLTVT.

This chain uses TRBV7-2 with TRBJ1-3; D is unclear. Germline V gene sequence: CDR1 SGHTA, CDR2 FQGNSA. This CDR3 comprises 15 residues. V was pared by 1 base and J by 3 bases, with 10 bases between. The CDR3 is CASSLVASVGNTIYF. CDR3 nucleotides: TGTGCCAGCAGCTTAGTTGCTTCAGTTGGAAACACCATATATTTT. Variable domain in full (rest from reference TRBV7-2 and TRBJ1-3): GAGVSQSPSNKVTEKGKDVELRCDPISGHTALYWYRQSLGQGLEFLIYFQGNSAPDKSGLPSDRFSAERTGGSVSTLTIQRTQQEDSAVYLCASSLVASVGNTIYFGEGSWLTVV.

The V gene is TRBV5-4, the J gene TRBJ2-7; TRBD2 agrees at 7 bases. CDR1 SGHNT and CDR2 YYREEE come from the germline V gene (reference sequence). V was pared by 4 bases and J by 4 bases, with 8 bases of the junction left unmatched. This CDR3 region has 14 residues. The DNA for the CDR3 is TGTGCCAGCAGCCCGGAGGCGGGAGATTACGAGCAGTACTTC. It codes for CASSPEAGDYEQYF. The full variable domain, its missing parts supplied by reference TRBV5-4 and TRBJ2-7, is ETGVTQSPTHLIKTRGQQVTLRCSSQSGHNTVSWYQQALGQGPQFIFQYYREEENGRGNFPPRFSGLQFPNYSSELNVNALELDDSALYLCASSPEAGDYEQYFGPGTRLTVT.

The chain joins TRBV5-1 to TRBJ1-1, with TRBD1 matching 9 bases. The CDR3 covers 16 residues. J gave up 4 bases and V 1 base, and 8 bases lay outside the gene matches. Germline V lookup: CDR1 SGHRS, CDR2 YFSETQ. The CDR3 here is CASSLRTGGAGTEAFF. Written as DNA, the CDR3 is TGCGCCAGCAGCTTGCGAACAGGGGGCGCGGGCACTGAAGCTTTCTTT.

The chain employs TRBV18 and TRBJ2-7; D may be TRBD2 (5 bases). The CDR3 totals 12 residues. From germline, CDR1 is KGHSH and CDR2 LQKENI. V lost 3 bases, J lost 6 bases, and 9 bases lay in between. The CDR3 spells CASSPLGVEQYF. The CDR3 nucleotides are TGTGCCAGCTCACCCCTCGGGGTCGAGCAGTACTTC.

The rearrangement joins TRBV6-5 to TRBJ2-7; the D gene is possibly TRBD2 (7 bases). The germline V and J ends were trimmed by 5 bases and 6 bases, with 20 bases remaining between them. Germline CDR1 MNHEY, CDR2 SVGAGI. The CDR3 has 15 residues. CDR3 loop: CASSTRGGFSSEQYF. CDR3 coding DNA: TGTGCCAGCAGTACTAGGGGGGGGTTTTCTTCCGAGCAGTACTTC.

The chain joins TRBV10-3 to TRBJ2-7; 8 positions match TRBD2. The J segment lost 4 bases and the V segment lost 6 bases, leaving 5 bases of the junction unmatched. Germline CDR1 is ENHRY and CDR2 is SYGVKD. The CDR3 consists of 13 residues. CDR3 bases: TGTGCCATCAGGAAGGGACTAGAATACGAGCAGTACTTC. It encodes CAIRKGLEYEQYF.

The rearrangement joins TRBV2 to TRBJ1-2; TRBD1 matches 9 bases. The CDR3 has 13 amino acids. The germline V gene encodes CDR1 SNHLY and CDR2 FYNNEI. V gave up 7 bases and J gave up 8 bases; unmatched junction bases: 8. CDR3 sequence reads: CASTGDRVKGYTF. The DNA of the CDR3 is TGTGCCAGCACCGGGGACAGGGTAAAGGGCTACACCTTC.

The chain joins TRBV4-2 to TRBJ2-1; 12 nucleotides line up with TRBD2. The CDR3 is made up of 15 amino acids. From germline, CDR1 is LGHNA and CDR2 YNFKEQ. Trimming removed 4 bases from V and 13 bases from J; junction bases left unmatched: 11. The DNA for the CDR3 is TGTGCCAGCAGCCCCCACCCTAGCGGGAGGGCCGAACAGTTCTTC. It is translated as CASSPHPSGRAEQFF.

The chain has TRBV13 and TRBJ2-1; tentative D call: TRBD2 (5 bases). Germline loops: CDR1 PRHDT, CDR2 FYEKMQ (reference sequence). The V gene lost 10 bases and the J gene lost 4 bases, with 20 bases spanning the gap. The CDR3 consists of 15 residues. DNA of the CDR3: TGTGCCACCTCAACAGCGGAATCGCGATACAATGAGCAGTTCTTC. Amino acids: CATSTAESRYNEQFF.

CDR3 in amino acids: CASSSTGGAYEQYF. The DNA of the CDR3 is TGTGCCAGCAGCTCGACAGGGGGAGCCTACGAGCAGTACTTC. This chain uses TRBV5-5 with TRBJ2-7; 9 bases align to TRBD1. The CDR3 spans 14 residues. Germline V gene sequence: CDR1 SGHKS, CDR2 YYEKEE (reference sequence). V shed 3 bases and J 2 bases; nucleotides not matched to a gene: 3. The full variable domain, completed using reference TRBV5-5 and TRBJ2-7, is DAGVTQSPTHLIKTRGQQVTLRCSPISGHKSVSWYQQVLGQGPQFIFQYYEKEERGRGNFPDRFSARQFPNYSSELNVNALLLGDSALYLCASSSTGGAYEQYFGPGTRLTVT.

The chain carries TRBV28 and TRBJ2-5; TRBD2 aligns across 16 bases. CDR1 is MDHEN and CDR2 is SYDVKM in the germline V gene. The CDR3 runs 17 residues. The V segment lost 8 bases and the J segment 5 bases; nucleotides outside the gene matches: 11. The CDR3 region is CASHAGTSGRGGETQYF. The CDR3 coding sequence is TGTGCCAGCCACGCCGGGACTAGCGGGAGGGGAGGGGAGACCCAGTACTTC. Together with reference TRBV28 and TRBJ2-5, the CDR3 gives the full variable domain: DVKVTQSSRYLVKRTGEKVFLECVQDMDHENMFWYRQDPGLGLRLIYFSYDVKMKEKGDIPEGYSVSREKKERFSLILESASTNQTSMYLCASHAGTSGRGGETQYFGPGTRLLVL.

V is TRBV2 and J is TRBJ2-5, with 8 bases aligning to TRBD2. V gave up 6 bases and J gave up 1 base; unmatched junction bases: 19. This CDR3 comprises 19 residues. Germline V gene data show CDR1 as SNHLY and CDR2 as FYNNEI. The CDR3 DNA follows: TGTGCCAGCAGGAAAGGACTAGCCCCGACGCCAGGGGTCCAAGAGACCCAGTACTTC. This encodes CASRKGLAPTPGVQETQYF.

This clone was seen a few times. The chain uses TRBV6-5 and TRBJ2-2; TRBD2 is a possible D gene (6 bases). Deletions cut 6 bases from V and 3 bases from J, with 11 bases between. Germline V gives CDR1 MNHEY, CDR2 SVGAGI. CDR3 length: 14 residues. The CDR3 DNA reads TGTGCCAGCAGACGCGGGATAGACACCGGGGAGCTGTTTTTT. Translated: CASRRGIDTGELFF.

The chain recombines TRBV4-3 with TRBJ2-7, with 9 positions matching TRBD2. CDR1 LGHNA and CDR2 YSLEER come from the germline V gene. This CDR3 has 17 amino acids. The trim removed 0 bases at V and 7 bases at J, leaving 13 bases unmatched. CDR3 amino acids: CASSQEWGAGGYREQYF. The CDR3 nucleotides are TGCGCCAGCAGCCAAGAATGGGGGGCGGGAGGGTATAGGGAGCAGTACTTC.

This clone was counted only a few times. This chain connects TRBV11-2 to TRBJ2-5, with 13 bases identical to TRBD2. This CDR3 is built from 15 residues. The ends lost 5 bases at V and 7 bases at J; junction bases unmatched: 7. From germline, CDR1 is SGHAT and CDR2 FQNNGV. In nucleotides, the CDR3 is TGTGCCAGCAGCGAGGGACTAGCGGGAAGGGTGACCCAGTACTTC. This translates into CASSEGLAGRVTQYF.

This clone has a single count. The chain links TRBV9 to TRBJ2-7, with 9 bases matching TRBD1. Germline values: CDR1 SGDLS, CDR2 YYNGEE. V was clipped by 0 bases and J by 4 bases; unmatched bases: 5. This CDR3 region has 15 residues. DNA for the CDR3: TGTGCCAGCAGCGTAGCCGGGACAGGGAAGTACGAGCAGTACTTC. Translated: CASSVAGTGKYEQYF.